This entry describes one T cell receptor (beta chain). The antigen is not known. This sample was included in a study of cytomegalovirus exposure and HLA in healthy donors. Regarding the study as a whole: Later on, a genetic analysis was performed. It linked a missense variant in DCLRE1C with V- and J-gene trimming of TCR beta. More clonal expansion characterized HLA-associated TCR beta chains than equally common others in a later analysis. Later analysis showed most CMV-associated TCR beta chains appearing HLA-restricted. As immune exposure information, only CMV serostatus was available.

Germline V gene data show CDR1 as SGHTA and CDR2 as FQGNSA. V lost 1 base and J lost 4, with 11 bases in between. CDR3 length equals 15 residues. 13 Jbeta primers and 60 Vbeta primers were used for the PCR. The table came from immunoSEQ multiplex PCR; TCRdb's copy has only in-frame clones and leaves some out. The sample lists approximately 120,000 clones, around three quarters seen once, with approximately 13% in the top ten. The specimen was PBMCs. This clonotype was sampled from a woman aged 60-70 years in good health and CMV-seropositive. This chain links TRBV7-2 with TRBJ2-1; the D gene is possibly TRBD2 (5 bases). CDR3: CASSLEAGIYNEQFF. The CDR3 nucleotides read TGTGCCAGCAGCTTAGAGGCGGGTATATACAATGAGCAGTTCTTC.